This TCR beta chain was documented in a study of blood T cell repertoires in COVID-19. Study at large: Collection of acute and convalescent COVID-19 samples took place in the United States, Italy and Spain.

This CDR3 is built from 13 residues. V shed 2 bases and J shed 10 bases, with 15 bases lying between them. Germline-derived CDR1 and CDR2 are SGHRS and YFSETQ. Assay: immunoSEQ multiplex PCR; the TCRdb copy retains only in-frame clones and omits some. The sample lists over 200,000 clones, approximately 91% seen once, with around 2.9% in the top ten. The receptor comes from an older woman with acute or convalescent COVID-19. Sequencing input: peripheral blood. The J gene is TRBJ1-1, the V gene TRBV5-1; D ambiguous. The CDR3 sequence is CASSFEGSGRAFF. The CDR3 coding sequence is TGCGCCAGCAGCTTCGAGGGATCCGGGCGAGCTTTCTTT.